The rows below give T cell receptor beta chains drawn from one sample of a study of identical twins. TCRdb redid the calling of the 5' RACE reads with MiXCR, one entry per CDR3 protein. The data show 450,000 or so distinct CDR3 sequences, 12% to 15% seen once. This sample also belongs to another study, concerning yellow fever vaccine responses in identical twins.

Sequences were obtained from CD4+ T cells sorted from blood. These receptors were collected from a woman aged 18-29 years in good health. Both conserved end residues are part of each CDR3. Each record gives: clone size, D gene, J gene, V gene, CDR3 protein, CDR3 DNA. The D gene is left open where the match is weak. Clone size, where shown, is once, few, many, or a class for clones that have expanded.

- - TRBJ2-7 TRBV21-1 CASSKALWTDYEQYF TGTGCCAGCAGCAAAGCGCTTTGGACGGACTACGAGCAGTACTTC
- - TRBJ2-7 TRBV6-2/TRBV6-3 CASSRSRGTPQGYEQYF TGTGCCAGCAGCCGCAGTCGGGGGACGCCGCAGGGCTACGAGCAGTACTTC
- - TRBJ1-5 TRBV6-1 CASRNYGGGNQPQHF TGTGCCAGCAGGAACTATGGGGGTGGCAATCAGCCCCAGCATTTT
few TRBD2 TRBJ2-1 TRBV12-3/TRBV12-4 CASSLASRGGSNEQFF TGTGCCAGCAGTTTAGCTTCGCGGGGGGGAAGCAATGAGCAGTTCTTC
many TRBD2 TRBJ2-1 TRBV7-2 CASSSQAGGYNEQFF TGTGCCAGCAGCTCACAGGCGGGAGGTTACAATGAGCAGTTCTTC
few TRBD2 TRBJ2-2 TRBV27 CASRDGAGAGTGELFF TGTGCCAGCAGGGATGGAGCGGGGGCGGGTACCGGGGAGCTGTTTTTT
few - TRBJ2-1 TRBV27 CASSSTGPRSYNEQFF TGTGCCAGCAGTTCCACCGGTCCCCGCTCCTACAATGAGCAGTTCTTC
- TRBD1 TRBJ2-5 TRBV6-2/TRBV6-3 CASRHPGQGGETQYF TGTGCCAGCAGACACCCGGGACAGGGTGGAGAGACCCAGTACTTC
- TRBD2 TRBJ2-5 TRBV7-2 CASSFGTSGETQYF TGTGCCAGCAGCTTCGGGACTAGCGGAGAGACCCAGTACTTC
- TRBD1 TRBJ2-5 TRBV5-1 CASSLRDRGQETQYF TGCGCCAGCAGTCTCCGGGACAGGGGGCAAGAGACCCAGTACTTC
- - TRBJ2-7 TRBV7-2 CASSLTANYEQYF TGTGCCAGCAGCTTGACAGCAAACTACGAGCAGTACTTC
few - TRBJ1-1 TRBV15 CATSRGKILNTEAFF TGTGCCACCAGCAGAGGGAAGATCCTGAACACTGAAGCTTTCTTT
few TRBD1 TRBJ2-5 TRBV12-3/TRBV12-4 CASSLRGLGTAKETQYF TGTGCCAGCAGTTTACGGGGTTTAGGGACAGCGAAAGAGACCCAGTACTTC
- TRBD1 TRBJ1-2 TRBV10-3 CAISERQGQEDGYTF TGTGCCATCAGTGAGCGACAGGGCCAGGAGGATGGCTACACCTTC
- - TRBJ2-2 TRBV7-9 CATHIRRGGNTGELFF TGTGCCACCCATATACGCCGCGGTGGGAACACCGGGGAGCTGTTTTTT
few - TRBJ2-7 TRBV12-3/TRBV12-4 CASSLDLRDEQYF TGTGCCAGCAGTTTAGATTTGAGGGACGAGCAGTACTTC